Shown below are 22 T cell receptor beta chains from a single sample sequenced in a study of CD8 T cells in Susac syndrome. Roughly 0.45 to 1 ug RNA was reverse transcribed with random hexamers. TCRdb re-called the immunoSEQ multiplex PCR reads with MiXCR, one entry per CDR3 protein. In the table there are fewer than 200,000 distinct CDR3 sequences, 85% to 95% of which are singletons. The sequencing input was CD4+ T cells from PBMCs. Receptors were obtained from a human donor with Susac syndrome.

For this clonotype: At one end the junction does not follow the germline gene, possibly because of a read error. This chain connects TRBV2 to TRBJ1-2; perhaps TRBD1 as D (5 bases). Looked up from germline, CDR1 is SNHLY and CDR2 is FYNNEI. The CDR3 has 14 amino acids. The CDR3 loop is CASREARTSYGYTF. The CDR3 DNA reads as TGTGCCAGCAGAGAAGCTAGGACAAGCTATGGCTACACCTTC.

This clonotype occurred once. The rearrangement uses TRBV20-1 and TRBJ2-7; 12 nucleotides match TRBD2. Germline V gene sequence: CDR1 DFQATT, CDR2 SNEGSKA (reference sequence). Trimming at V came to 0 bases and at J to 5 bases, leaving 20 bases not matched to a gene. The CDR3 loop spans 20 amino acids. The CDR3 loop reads CSARDHRWLAGGPTINEQYF. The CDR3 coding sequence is TGCAGTGCTAGAGATCATCGGTGGCTAGCGGGGGGGCCTACTATCAACGAGCAGTACTTC.

CDR3 residues: CASRKNVAGQETQYF. The CDR3 DNA is TGTGCCAGCAGAAAAAACGTTGCTGGCCAAGAGACCCAGTACTTC. This sequence joins TRBV2 and TRBJ2-5; D uncertain. V was shortened by 6 bases and J by 1 base, with 15 bases between the two germline ends. This CDR3 spans 15 amino acids. Germline lookup yields CDR1 SNHLY and CDR2 FYNNEI.

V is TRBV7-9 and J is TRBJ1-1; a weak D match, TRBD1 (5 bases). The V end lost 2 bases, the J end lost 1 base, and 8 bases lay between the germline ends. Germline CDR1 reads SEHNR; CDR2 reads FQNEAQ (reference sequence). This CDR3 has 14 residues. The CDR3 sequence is CASSLLTGNTEAFF. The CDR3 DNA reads TGTGCCAGCAGCTTATTAACAGGGAACACTGAAGCTTTCTTT.

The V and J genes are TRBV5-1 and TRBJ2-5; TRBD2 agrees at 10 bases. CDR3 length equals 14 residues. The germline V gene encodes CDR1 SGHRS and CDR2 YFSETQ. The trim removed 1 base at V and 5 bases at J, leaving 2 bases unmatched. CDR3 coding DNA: TGCGCCAGCAGCTTGAAACTAGCGGGGGAGACCCAGTACTTC. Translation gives CASSLKLAGETQYF.

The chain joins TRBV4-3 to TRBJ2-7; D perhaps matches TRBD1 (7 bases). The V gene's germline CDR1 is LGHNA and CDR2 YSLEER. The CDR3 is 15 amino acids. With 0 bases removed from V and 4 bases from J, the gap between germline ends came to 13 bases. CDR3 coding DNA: TGCGCCAGCAGCCAAGATCGACAGGGAGGTTACGAGCAGTACTTC. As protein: CASSQDRQGGYEQYF.

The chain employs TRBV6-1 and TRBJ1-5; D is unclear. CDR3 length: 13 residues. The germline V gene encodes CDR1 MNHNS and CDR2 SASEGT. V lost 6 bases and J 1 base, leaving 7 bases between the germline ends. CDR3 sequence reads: CASREMSNQPQHF. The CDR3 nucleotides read TGTGCCAGCAGAGAAATGAGCAATCAGCCCCAGCATTTT.

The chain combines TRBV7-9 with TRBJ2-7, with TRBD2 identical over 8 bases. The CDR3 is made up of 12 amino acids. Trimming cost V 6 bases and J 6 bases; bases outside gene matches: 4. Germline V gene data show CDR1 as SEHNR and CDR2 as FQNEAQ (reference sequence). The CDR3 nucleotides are TGTGCCAGCAGTATTAGCGGGGCCGAGCAGTACTTC. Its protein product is CASSISGAEQYF. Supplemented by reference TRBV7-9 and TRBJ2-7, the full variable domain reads DTGVSQNPRHKITKRGQNVTFRCDPISEHNRLYWYRQTLGQGPEFLTYFQNEAQLEKSRLLSDRFSAERPKGSFSTLEIQRTEQGDSAMYLCASSISGAEQYFGPGTRLTVT.

CDR3 coding DNA: TGTGCCTGGAGGGCTCAGGGTAATAATCAGCCCCAGCATTTT. The encoded protein is CAWRAQGNNQPQHF. This chain links TRBV30 with TRBJ1-5; D might be TRBD1 (5 bases). Trimming took off 3 bases at V and 4 bases at J, with 13 bases between the two ends. Germline V gene data show CDR1 as GTSNPN and CDR2 as SVGIG (reference sequence). CDR3 length: 14 residues.

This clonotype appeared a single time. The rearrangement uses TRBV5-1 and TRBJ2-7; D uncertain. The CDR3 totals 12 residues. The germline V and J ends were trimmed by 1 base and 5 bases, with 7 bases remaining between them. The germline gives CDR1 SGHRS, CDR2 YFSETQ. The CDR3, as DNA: TGCGCCAGCAGCTTGAAGGACCACGAGCAGTACTTC. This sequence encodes CASSLKDHEQYF.

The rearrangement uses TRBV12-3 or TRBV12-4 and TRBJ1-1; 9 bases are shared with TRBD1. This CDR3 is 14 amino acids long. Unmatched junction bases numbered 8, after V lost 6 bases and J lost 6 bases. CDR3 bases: TGTGCCAGCAGGCCGAACAGGGGGCAGGCTGAAGCTTTCTTT. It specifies CASRPNRGQAEAFF.

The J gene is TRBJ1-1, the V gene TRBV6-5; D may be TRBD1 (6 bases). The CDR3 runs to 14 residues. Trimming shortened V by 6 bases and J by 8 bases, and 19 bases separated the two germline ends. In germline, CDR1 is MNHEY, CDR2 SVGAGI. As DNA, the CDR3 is TGTGCCAGCAGACTAACGACAGCCCAGGGGGAAGCTTTCTTT. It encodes CASRLTTAQGEAFF.

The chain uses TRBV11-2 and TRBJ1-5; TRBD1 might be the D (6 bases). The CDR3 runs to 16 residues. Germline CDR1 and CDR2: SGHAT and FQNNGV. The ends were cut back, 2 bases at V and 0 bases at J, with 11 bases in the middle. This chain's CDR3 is CASSLRGETSNQPQHF. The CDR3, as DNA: TGTGCCAGCAGCTTAAGGGGGGAGACTAGCAATCAGCCCCAGCATTTT.

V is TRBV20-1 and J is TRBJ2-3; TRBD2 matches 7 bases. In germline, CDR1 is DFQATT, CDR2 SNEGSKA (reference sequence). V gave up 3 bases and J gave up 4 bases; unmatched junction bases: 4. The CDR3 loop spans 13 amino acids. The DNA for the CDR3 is TGCAGTGCTAGGACGGGGGGTCCAGATACGCAGTATTTT. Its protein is CSARTGGPDTQYF.

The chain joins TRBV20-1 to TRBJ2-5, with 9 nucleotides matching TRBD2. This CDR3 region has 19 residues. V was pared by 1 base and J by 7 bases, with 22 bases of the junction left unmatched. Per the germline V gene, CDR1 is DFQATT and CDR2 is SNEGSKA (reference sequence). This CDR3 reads CSARASPGAGGQFGGTQYF. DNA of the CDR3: TGCAGTGCTAGAGCTTCCCCCGGGGCGGGGGGGCAGTTCGGAGGGACCCAGTACTTC.

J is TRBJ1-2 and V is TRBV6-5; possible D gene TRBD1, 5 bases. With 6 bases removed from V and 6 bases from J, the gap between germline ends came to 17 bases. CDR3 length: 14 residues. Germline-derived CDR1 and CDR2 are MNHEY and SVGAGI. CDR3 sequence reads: CASREGHLYDGYTF. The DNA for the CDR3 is TGTGCCAGCAGGGAAGGACACCTATACGATGGCTACACCTTC.

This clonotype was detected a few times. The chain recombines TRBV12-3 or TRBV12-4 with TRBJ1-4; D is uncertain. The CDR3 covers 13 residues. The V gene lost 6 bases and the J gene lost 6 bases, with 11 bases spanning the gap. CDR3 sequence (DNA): TGTGCCAGCAGCGTCAGGATCGATGAAAAACTGTTTTTT. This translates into CASSVRIDEKLFF.

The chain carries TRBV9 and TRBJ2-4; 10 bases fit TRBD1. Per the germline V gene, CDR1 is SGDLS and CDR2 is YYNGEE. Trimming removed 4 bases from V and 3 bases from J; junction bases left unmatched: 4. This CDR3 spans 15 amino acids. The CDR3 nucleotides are TGTGCCAGCAGCTCCCGGGACAGGGGCAAAAACATTCAGTACTTC. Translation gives CASSSRDRGKNIQYF.

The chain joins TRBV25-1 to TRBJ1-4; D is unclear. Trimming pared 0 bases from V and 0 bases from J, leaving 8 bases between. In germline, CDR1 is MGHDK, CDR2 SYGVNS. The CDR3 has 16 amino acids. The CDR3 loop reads CASSEYASSTNEKLFF. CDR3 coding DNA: TGTGCCAGCAGTGAATATGCGTCCTCAACTAATGAAAAACTGTTTTTT.

In nucleotides, the CDR3 is TGCAGTGCTAGAGATGGGACTAGCTTCCAAGAGACCCAGTACTTC. It encodes CSARDGTSFQETQYF. This rearrangement joins TRBV20-1 to TRBJ2-5; 9 bases fit TRBD2. The germline V gene encodes CDR1 DFQATT and CDR2 SNEGSKA (reference sequence). J gave up 1 base and V 0 bases, and 3 bases lay outside the gene matches. The CDR3 runs to 15 residues.

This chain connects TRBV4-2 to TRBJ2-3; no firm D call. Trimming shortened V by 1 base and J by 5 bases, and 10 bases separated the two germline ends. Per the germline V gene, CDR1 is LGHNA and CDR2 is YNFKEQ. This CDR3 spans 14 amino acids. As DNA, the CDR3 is TGTGCCAGCAGCCAAGTTGGGTTGGGAGATACGCAGTATTTT. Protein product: CASSQVGLGDTQYF.

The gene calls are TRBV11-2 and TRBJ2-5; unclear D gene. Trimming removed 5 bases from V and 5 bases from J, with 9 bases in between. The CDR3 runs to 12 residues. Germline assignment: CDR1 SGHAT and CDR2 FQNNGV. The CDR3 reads CASSRPDETQYF. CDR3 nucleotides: TGTGCCAGCAGCCGCCCCGACGAGACCCAGTACTTC.